This T cell receptor (beta chain) was sequenced for a study of control samples from healthy donors and cancer patients. V was pared by 8 bases and J by 2 bases, with 9 bases of the junction left unmatched. Germline V gene sequence: CDR1 SGHTA, CDR2 FQGNSA. The CDR3 loop spans 15 amino acids. Produced via immunoSEQ multiplex PCR; TCRdb's table is partial and in-frame only. The repertoire has about 220,000 clones, 85% to 95% of them found once; the top ten carry about 1.6%. This clonotype was sampled from a man between 50 and 59 years old in good health. This chain uses TRBV7-2 with TRBJ2-3; 8 bases fit TRBD2. Sequencing was carried out using blood. The CDR3 sequence: CASFLAGGPTDTQYF. The CDR3 bases are TGTGCCAGCTTCCTTGCGGGGGGCCCCACAGATACGCAGTATTTT. Based on the CDR3 plus reference TRBV7-2 and TRBJ2-3, the full variable domain is GAGVSQSPSNKVTEKGKDVELRCDPISGHTALYWYRQSLGQGLEFLIYFQGNSAPDKSGLPSDRFSAERTGGSVSTLTIQRTQQEDSAVYLCASFLAGGPTDTQYFGPGTRLTVL.